This passage covers 20 T cell receptor beta chains from one sample sequenced in a study of shared clonotypes between healthy human individuals. Data came from immunoSEQ multiplex PCR; TCRdb stores just in-frame clones and leaves some out. Counted here are 2 million to 2.5 million clones, about 92% occurring once; the ten biggest clones make up 0.35% to 0.45%. Sequenced material: naive CD4+ T cells from PBMCs. As to subset: CD45RA+ positively selected. The receptors come from a man between 18 and 29 years old in good health. Some clones in this sample may be carry-over from other donors' samples.

This clone was recorded once. The V call is TRBV5-1, the J call TRBJ2-7, with a possible D match to TRBD2 (5 bases). The germline V and J ends were trimmed by 5 bases and 0 bases, with 21 bases remaining between them. Germline CDR1 is SGHRS and CDR2 is YFSETQ. The CDR3 runs 17 residues. The DNA of the CDR3 is TGCGCCAGCAGTCCGTTAGTGGCGGGTATTAGCTCCTACGAGCAGTACTTC. This translates into CASSPLVAGISSYEQYF.

The chain carries TRBV29-1 and TRBJ2-3, with a possible D match to TRBD2 (5 bases). In germline, CDR1 is SQVTM, CDR2 ANQGSEA. CDR3 length equals 12 residues. V lost 4 bases and J lost 2, with 7 bases in between. The CDR3, as DNA: TGCAGCGTTGGGAGGTTCACAGATACGCAGTATTTT. Residues: CSVGRFTDTQYF.

The genes are TRBV5-1 and TRBJ2-2, with 10 positions matching TRBD2. This CDR3 has 15 amino acids. In germline, CDR1 is SGHRS, CDR2 YFSETQ. V shed 4 bases, J shed 7 bases, and the junction held 7 bases outside the gene matches. The CDR3: CASSLGTSEGGELFF. The CDR3 DNA is TGCGCCAGCAGCCTGGGGACTAGCGAGGGCGGGGAGCTGTTTTTT.

The chain has TRBV28 and TRBJ1-2; 10 positions match TRBD1. The CDR3 is made up of 17 amino acids. Germline V lookup: CDR1 MDHEN, CDR2 SYDVKM. V lost 8 bases, J lost 6 bases, and 18 bases stayed unmatched. CDR3 in DNA: TGTGCCAGCTCTGGCATCGGGACAGGGGCGGCGAGGAATGGCTACACCTTC. Its protein is CASSGIGTGAARNGYTF.

The J gene is TRBJ2-7, the V gene TRBV7-3; D ambiguous. CDR1 and CDR2 from the germline V gene are SGHTA and FQGTGA. The CDR3 length is 14 residues. V was clipped by 4 bases and J by 0 bases, with 10 bases between them. This CDR3 is CASSSRASSYEQYF. The DNA for the CDR3 is TGTGCCAGCAGCTCACGAGCGAGCTCCTACGAGCAGTACTTC.

J is TRBJ2-1 and V is TRBV7-9, with TRBD1 matching over 9 bases. Germline CDR1 is SEHNR and CDR2 is FQNEAQ (reference sequence). The CDR3 has 14 amino acids. V gave up 7 bases and J gave up 7 bases; unmatched junction bases: 8. CDR3 region: CASILRTGENEQFF. The CDR3 region has the DNA TGTGCCAGCATCCTACGGACAGGGGAGAATGAGCAGTTCTTC.

This clone was counted a single time. The J gene is TRBJ2-5, the V gene TRBV7-3, with no clear D. Germline lookup yields CDR1 SGHTA and CDR2 FQGTGA. The CDR3 runs to 14 residues. Trimming left V 5 bases short and J 1 base short, with 11 bases between. CDR3 coding DNA: TGTGCCAGCAGCCCCTTCCGCGGCCAAGAGACCCAGTACTTC. It yields the protein CASSPFRGQETQYF.

The chain uses TRBV5-1 and TRBJ2-1, with D uncertain. The CDR3 length is 16 residues. Germline values: CDR1 SGHRS, CDR2 YFSETQ. Trimming took 1 base from V and 0 from J, leaving 11 bases between them. CDR3 in amino acids: CASSLMAESSYNEQFF. The CDR3 bases are TGCGCCAGCAGCTTGATGGCGGAGAGCTCCTACAATGAGCAGTTCTTC.

The rearrangement uses TRBV7-3 and TRBJ2-5; maybe TRBD2 (7 bases). CDR1 is SGHTA, CDR2 FQGTGA, per germline. V dropped 5 bases and J dropped 9 bases, with 13 bases sitting between them. The CDR3 sequence is 12 residues long. CDR3 coding DNA: TGTGCCAGCAGCCCGGACGGGGGGCCCCAGTACTTC. Protein product: CASSPDGGPQYF.

The genes are TRBV5-1 and TRBJ2-1, with D perhaps matching TRBD1 or TRBD2 (5 bases each). Trimming cost V 1 base and J 3 bases, with 17 bases left between them. Germline V gene data show CDR1 as SGHRS and CDR2 as YFSETQ. This CDR3 is 17 amino acids long. CDR3 nucleotides: TGCGCCAGCAGCTTGTTGCTTGGGGGAGCAGGCTACAATGAGCAGTTCTTC. Translation gives CASSLLLGGAGYNEQFF.

The chain carries TRBV28 and TRBJ1-5; tentative D call: TRBD1 (6 bases). Looked up from germline, CDR1 is MDHEN and CDR2 is SYDVKM. This CDR3 spans 15 amino acids. Trimming took off 6 bases at V and 6 bases at J, with 18 bases between the two ends. The CDR3 DNA is TGTGCCAGCAGAGAACAGGGCAGTAGTATTCAGCCCCAGCATTTT. This sequence encodes CASREQGSSIQPQHF.

This chain uses TRBV28 with TRBJ1-4; 12 positions agree with TRBD1. This CDR3 is built from 17 residues. The trim removed 7 bases at V and 4 bases at J, leaving 10 bases unmatched. Per germline, CDR1 MDHEN and CDR2 SYDVKM. The CDR3 DNA reads TGTGCCAGCACCCCCGGGACAGGGGGCAACATTAATGAAAAACTGTTTTTT. The encoded protein is CASTPGTGGNINEKLFF.

In nucleotides, the CDR3 is TGTGCCTGGATTCCATCAATCAGGGCAGGGACTCTGTACGAGCAGTACTTC. Translating gives CAWIPSIRAGTLYEQYF. This sequence joins TRBV30 and TRBJ2-7, with a tentative D call TRBD2 (6 bases). The CDR3 has 17 amino acids. Germline CDR1 is GTSNPN and CDR2 is SVGIG (reference sequence). Trimming stripped 4 bases from V and 4 bases from J, with 26 bases between.

The J gene is TRBJ2-2, the V gene TRBV7-9; D is undetermined. Trimming removed 8 bases at V and 7 bases at J, with 11 bases between. CDR3 length equals 12 residues. CDR1 SEHNR and CDR2 FQNEAQ come from the germline V gene (reference sequence). The CDR3 bases are TGTGCCAGCCTCATCACAAACGGGGAGCTGTTTTTT. Its translation: CASLITNGELFF. Variable domain in full (rest from reference TRBV7-9 and TRBJ2-2): DTGVSQNPRHKITKRGQNVTFRCDPISEHNRLYWYRQTLGQGPEFLTYFQNEAQLEKSRLLSDRFSAERPKGSFSTLEIQRTEQGDSAMYLCASLITNGELFFGEGSRLTVL.

The genes are TRBV2 and TRBJ2-5; the match to TRBD1 covers 7 bases. Germline CDR1 is SNHLY and CDR2 is FYNNEI. This CDR3 is built from 15 residues. Losses at the gene ends were 6 bases for V and 2 bases for J; bases not matched to a gene: 9. Written as DNA, the CDR3 is TGTGCCAGCAGACCCGACAGGGTAGGGCAAGAGACCCAGTACTTC. The encoded protein is CASRPDRVGQETQYF.

V gene TRBV27 combines with J gene TRBJ2-7, with a weak D call TRBD2 (5 bases). Trimming shortened V by 3 bases and J by 3 bases, and 9 bases separated the two germline ends. Germline CDR1 MNHEY, CDR2 SMNVEV (reference sequence). The CDR3 extends over 13 amino acids. The CDR3 loop is CASSFSSSYEQYF. CDR3 coding DNA: TGTGCCAGCAGTTTCTCTAGCAGCTACGAGCAGTACTTC.

As regards this clone: Other DNA sequences in this specimen translate into the identical CDR3. V usage is TRBV7-3 and J usage is TRBJ2-2, with 12 bases lining up with TRBD2. CDR1 is SGHTA, CDR2 FQGTGA, per germline. The CDR3 is 15 amino acids. Trimming cost V 3 bases and J 8 bases; bases outside gene matches: 4. The CDR3 sequence is CASSLGLAGVGELFF. The CDR3 nucleotides are TGTGCCAGCAGCTTGGGACTAGCGGGTGTGGGGGAGCTGTTTTTT.

The chain has TRBV19 and TRBJ1-1; D possibly corresponds to TRBD1 (5 bases). The germline V gene has CDR1 LNHDA and CDR2 SQIVND (reference sequence). CDR3 length equals 12 residues. V was pared by 5 bases and J by 5 bases, with 9 bases between. CDR3 sequence reads: CASSQGWTEAFF. The CDR3 DNA sequence: TGTGCCAGTAGTCAGGGCTGGACTGAAGCTTTCTTT. The full variable domain, rest sourced from reference TRBV19 and TRBJ1-1, is DGGITQSPKYLFRKEGQNVTLSCEQNLNHDAMYWYRQDPGQGLRLIYYSQIVNDFQKGDIAEGYSVSREKKESFPLTVTSAQKNPTAFYLCASSQGWTEAFFGQGTRLTVV.

This clone was detected once. This rearrangement joins TRBV7-9 to TRBJ1-1; D is perhaps TRBD1 (5 bases). V gave up 5 bases and J gave up 6 bases, with 7 bases separating them. Germline CDR1 reads SEHNR; CDR2 reads FQNEAQ (reference sequence). This CDR3 is built from 11 residues. CDR3 sequence: CASSAGPEAFF. In nucleotides, the CDR3 is TGTGCCAGCAGCGCGGGACCTGAAGCTTTCTTT. Filled out from reference TRBV7-9 and TRBJ1-1, the complete variable domain reads DTGVSQNPRHKITKRGQNVTFRCDPISEHNRLYWYRQTLGQGPEFLTYFQNEAQLEKSRLLSDRFSAERPKGSFSTLEIQRTEQGDSAMYLCASSAGPEAFFGQGTRLTVV.

The chain couples TRBV2 to TRBJ2-1, with a weak D call TRBD1 (6 bases). The CDR3 spans 15 residues. The germline V gene has CDR1 SNHLY and CDR2 FYNNEI. The germline V and J ends were trimmed by 4 bases and 6 bases, with 16 bases remaining between them. CDR3 DNA: TGTGCCAGCAGTGGGGGTTCAAAGGGGGTCAATGAGCAGTTCTTC. Translated: CASSGGSKGVNEQFF.